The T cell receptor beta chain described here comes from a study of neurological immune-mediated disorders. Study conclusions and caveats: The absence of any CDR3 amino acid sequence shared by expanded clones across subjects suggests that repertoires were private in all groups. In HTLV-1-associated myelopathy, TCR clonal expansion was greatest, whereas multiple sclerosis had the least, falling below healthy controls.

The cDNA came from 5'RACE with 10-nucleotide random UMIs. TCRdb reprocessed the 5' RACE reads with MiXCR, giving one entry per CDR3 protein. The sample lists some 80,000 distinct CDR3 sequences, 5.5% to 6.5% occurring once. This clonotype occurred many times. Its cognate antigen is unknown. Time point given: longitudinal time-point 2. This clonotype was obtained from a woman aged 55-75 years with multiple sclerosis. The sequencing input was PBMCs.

The CDR3 region is CASSLEGRASTDTQYF. DNA of the CDR3: TGTGCCAGCAGCTTAGAGGGCAGGGCAAGCACAGATACGCAGTATTTT. This chain links TRBV7-9 with TRBJ2-3, with a possible D match to TRBD1 (5 bases). This CDR3 has 16 amino acids. The germline V gene has CDR1 SEHNR and CDR2 FQNEAQ (reference sequence). The V end lost 1 base, the J end lost 0 bases, and 11 bases lay between the germline ends.